One and the same sample provided the 11 T cell receptor beta chains below, sequenced in a study of shared T cell receptors in the human thymus. Profiled with immunoSEQ multiplex PCR; TCRdb holds only in-frame clones, not every one. This table has 630,000 or so clones, over 75% appearing once. The data also belong to a second study, concerning human thymus T cells.

The specimen sequenced was thymocytes. The receptors originated from a boy under two years old with a congenital heart defect.

The genes are TRBV20-1 and TRBJ1-1; TRBD1 agrees at 7 bases. Germline lookup yields CDR1 DFQATT and CDR2 SNEGSKA (reference sequence). The CDR3 extends over 11 amino acids. Here the CDR3 DNA reads TGCATCCCAGGGGGGAACACTGAAGCTTTCTTT. Translating it yields CIPGGNTEAFF.

This rearrangement joins TRBV28 to TRBJ2-7; perhaps TRBD1 as D (5 bases). The V end was cut by 0 bases, the J end by 4 bases, with 16 bases between. Germline assignment: CDR1 MDHEN and CDR2 SYDVKM. This CDR3 region has 16 residues. CDR3 nucleotide sequence: TGTGCCAGCAGTTTATGCGTCCAGGGTCATTGGTACGAGCAGTACTTC. Residues: CASSLCVQGHWYEQYF.

This rearrangement joins TRBV5-5 to TRBJ2-7; 9 nucleotides match TRBD1. V was pared by 0 bases and J by 7 bases, with 2 bases of the junction left unmatched. CDR1 and CDR2 (germline): SGHKS, YYEKEE (reference sequence). The CDR3 extends over 13 amino acids. CDR3: CASSLGGQGEQYF. DNA for the CDR3: TGTGCCAGCAGCTTGGGGGGACAGGGAGAGCAGTACTTC. Supplemented by reference TRBV5-5 and TRBJ2-7, the full variable domain reads DAGVTQSPTHLIKTRGQQVTLRCSPISGHKSVSWYQQVLGQGPQFIFQYYEKEERGRGNFPDRFSARQFPNYSSELNVNALLLGDSALYLCASSLGGQGEQYFGPGTRLTVT.

The chain joins TRBV29-1 to TRBJ2-2; possibly TRBD1 for D (6 bases). V was shortened by 7 bases and J by 1 base, with 10 bases between the two germline ends. This CDR3 has 13 amino acids. The V gene's germline CDR1 is SQVTM and CDR2 ANQGSEA. This CDR3 reads CSGIRGNTGELFF. CDR3 bases: TGCAGCGGAATCAGGGGGAACACCGGGGAGCTGTTTTTT.

This clone came up a few times. The chain employs TRBV28 and TRBJ1-1; 7 bases are a match to TRBD1. CDR3 length equals 15 residues. Germline-derived CDR1 and CDR2 are MDHEN and SYDVKM. V was pared by 6 bases and J by 3 bases, with 10 bases of the junction left unmatched. The CDR3 bases are TGTGCCAGCAGAACCTCACAGGGGCAGGACACTGAAGCTTTCTTT. Its translation: CASRTSQGQDTEAFF.

The V and J genes are TRBV28 and TRBJ1-5, with TRBD1 identical over 8 bases. CDR1 is MDHEN, CDR2 SYDVKM, per germline. Unmatched junction bases numbered 8, after V lost 5 bases and J lost 2 bases. The CDR3 extends over 16 amino acids. CDR3 DNA sequence: TGTGCCAGCAGTCTAAAGACAGGGGTGGGCAATCAGCCCCAGCATTTT. Amino acid sequence: CASSLKTGVGNQPQHF.

The rearrangement links TRBV5-5 to TRBJ1-4; TRBD1 might be the D (5 bases). This CDR3 is built from 15 residues. Germline lookup yields CDR1 SGHKS and CDR2 YYEKEE (reference sequence). Trimming took off 4 bases at V and 8 bases at J, with 18 bases between the two ends. CDR3 in DNA: TGTGCCAGCAGCCCTGACAGCTACGAAAGAGAAAAACTGTTTTTT. This gives the protein CASSPDSYEREKLFF.

The sample holds a few counts of this clone. The chain employs TRBV15 and TRBJ2-1, with no clear D. Trimming took off 3 bases at V and 4 bases at J, with 25 bases between the two ends. Germline V gene lookup returns CDR1 LNHNV and CDR2 YYDKDF (reference sequence). There are 19 residues in the CDR3. CDR3 amino acids: CATSSERLNQRLVYNEQFF. CDR3 DNA sequence: TGTGCCACCAGCAGCGAAAGATTAAACCAAAGACTCGTTTACAATGAGCAGTTCTTC.

CDR3 residues: CASSNRTGSGPTDTQYF. The CDR3 DNA sequence: TGTGCCAGCAGCAACCGGACAGGGTCGGGACCCACAGATACGCAGTATTTT. V gene TRBV21-1 combines with J gene TRBJ2-3; the table assigns TRBD1, which was not confirmed against the DNA. TRBV21-1 is given as a pseudogene. The CDR3 is made up of 17 amino acids.

The V gene is TRBV5-6, the J gene TRBJ2-2; 9 nucleotides agree with TRBD1. Germline V gives CDR1 SGHDT, CDR2 YYEEEE. The V gene end was trimmed by 4 bases and the J gene end by 5 bases; junction bases not matched to a gene: 6. The CDR3 is 15 residues long. CDR3 sequence (DNA): TGTGCCAGCAGCACGGGGACAGGGAGGACCGGGGAGCTGTTTTTT. Translation: CASSTGTGRTGELFF.

The V call is TRBV7-9, the J call TRBJ1-5; 7 nucleotides align to TRBD1. After removal of 4 bases from V and 0 bases from J, the junction contained 6 bases not matched to a gene. The CDR3 has 16 amino acids. Germline CDR1 reads SEHNR; CDR2 reads FQNEAQ (reference sequence). CDR3 loop: CASSSGQENSNQPQHF. CDR3 sequence (DNA): TGTGCCAGCAGCTCAGGACAGGAGAATAGCAATCAGCCCCAGCATTTT.